The clone carrying this T cell receptor beta chain has only a few counts. The antigen is not known. The CDR3 loop spans 14 amino acids. The V and J ends lost 5 bases and 5 bases, in that order; junction bases with no gene match: 7. Germline V CDR1 and CDR2: SGHTA, FQGNSA. The data are from a study of T cells after yellow fever vaccination. The study, taken as a whole, reports: Weaker overall was a secondary response that nonetheless peaked faster, on day 5 versus 15.

Via MiXCR, TCRdb re-called the 5' RACE reads, giving one row per CDR3 protein. Counted here are approximately 340,000 distinct CDR3 sequences, 8.7% occurring once; the ten biggest clones make up approximately 18%. The receptor was derived from a man aged 18 to 29 who received the YFV17D yellow fever vaccine. This chain links TRBV7-2 with TRBJ1-2; 8 positions agree with TRBD1. Sequenced here: PBMCs, sampled on the day of the first yellow fever vaccination. The CDR3 is CASSLDRGDYGYTF. The CDR3 DNA follows: TGTGCCAGCAGCCTAGACAGGGGAGATTATGGCTACACCTTC.